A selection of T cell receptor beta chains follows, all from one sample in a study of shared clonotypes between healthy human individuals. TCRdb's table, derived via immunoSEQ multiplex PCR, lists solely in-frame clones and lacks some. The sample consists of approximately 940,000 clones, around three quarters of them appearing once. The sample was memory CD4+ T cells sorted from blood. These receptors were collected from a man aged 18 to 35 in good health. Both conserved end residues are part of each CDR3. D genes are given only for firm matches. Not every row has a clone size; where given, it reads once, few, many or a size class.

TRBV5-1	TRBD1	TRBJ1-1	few	CASSFRQGNTEAFF	TGCGCCAGCAGCTTCAGACAGGGGAACACTGAAGCTTTCTTT
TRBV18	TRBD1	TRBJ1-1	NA	CASSLRDRAEAFF	TGTGCCAGCTCACTCCGGGACAGGGCGGAAGCTTTCTTT
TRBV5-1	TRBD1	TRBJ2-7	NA	CASSHRLGTDYEQYF	TGCGCCAGCAGCCACCGACTTGGGACAGATTACGAGCAGTACTTC
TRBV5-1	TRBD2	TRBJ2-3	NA	CASSLSGVTDTQYF	TGCGCCAGCAGTTTGAGCGGGGTCACAGATACGCAGTATTTT
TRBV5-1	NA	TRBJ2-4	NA	CASSLVAGALAKNIQYF	TGCGCCAGCAGCTTGGTGGCGGGGGCCTTAGCCAAAAACATTCAGTACTTC
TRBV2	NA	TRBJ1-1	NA	CASSVKTGNTEAFF	TGTGCCAGCAGTGTAAAGACGGGGAACACTGAAGCTTTCTTT
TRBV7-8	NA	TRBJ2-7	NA	CASSLVRGEQYF	TGTGCCAGCAGCTTAGTAAGGGGGGAGCAGTACTTC
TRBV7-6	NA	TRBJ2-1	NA	CASSLALGGLADSYNEQFF	TGTGCCAGCAGCTTAGCGCTAGGGGGTCTAGCGGACTCCTACAATGAGCAGTTCTTC
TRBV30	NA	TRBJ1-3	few	CAWSATGNTIYF	TGTGCCTGGAGTGCGACTGGAAACACCATATATTTT
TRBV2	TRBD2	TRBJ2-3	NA	CASSEAAGVAQYF	TGTGCCAGCAGTGAAGCCGCGGGGGTTGCGCAGTATTTT
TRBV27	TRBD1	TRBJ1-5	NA	CASRIFRGQSQPQHF	TGTGCCAGCAGAATATTTAGGGGGCAGAGTCAGCCCCAGCATTTT
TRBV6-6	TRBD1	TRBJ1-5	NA	CASAGTGSQPQHF	TGTGCCAGCGCCGGGACAGGCAGTCAGCCCCAGCATTTT
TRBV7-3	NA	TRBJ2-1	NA	CASSFQGSSYNEQFF	TGTGCCAGCAGCTTTCAGGGGAGCTCCTACAATGAGCAGTTCTTC
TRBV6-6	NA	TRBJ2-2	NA	CASSYSGNGGELFF	TGTGCCAGCAGTTACTCGGGGAATGGCGGGGAGCTGTTTTTT
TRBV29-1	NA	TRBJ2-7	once	CSVGRLLGGEQYF	TGCAGCGTGGGCCGGCTCCTCGGAGGGGAGCAGTACTTC
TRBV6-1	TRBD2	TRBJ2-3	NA	CASSERAGVDTQYF	TGTGCCAGCAGTGAAAGAGCGGGGGTAGATACGCAGTATTTT
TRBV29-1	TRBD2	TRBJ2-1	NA	CSVESREGRGEQFF	TGCAGCGTTGAATCCCGGGAGGGCCGGGGTGAGCAGTTCTTC
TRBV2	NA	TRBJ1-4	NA	CASSLRGGNEKLFF	TGTGCCAGCAGTCTCAGGGGCGGTAATGAAAAACTGTTTTTT
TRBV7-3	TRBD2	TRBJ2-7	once	CASSLGSGGAYEQYF	TGTGCCAGCAGCTTAGGATCCGGGGGGGCCTACGAGCAGTACTTC
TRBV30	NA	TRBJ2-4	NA	CAWSHGAPSLAKNIQYF	TGTGCCTGGAGCCACGGAGCACCTTCACTAGCCAAAAACATTCAGTACTTC
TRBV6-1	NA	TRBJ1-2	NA	CASSEGMWGYTF	TGTGCCAGCAGTGAAGGGATGTGGGGCTACACCTTC
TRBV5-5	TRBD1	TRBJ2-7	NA	CASSRAGTGGYEQYF	TGTGCCAGCAGTCGAGCCGGGACAGGGGGCTACGAGCAGTACTTC
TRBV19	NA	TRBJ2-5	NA	CASSQAGQETQYF	TGTGCCAGTAGCCAGGCGGGGCAAGAGACCCAGTACTTC
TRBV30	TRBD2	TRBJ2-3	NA	CAWRADKGLADSTDTQYF	TGTGCCTGGAGGGCTGATAAGGGACTAGCGGACAGCACAGATACGCAGTATTTT
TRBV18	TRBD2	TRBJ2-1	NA	CASSPPRSGRASSYNEQFF	TGTGCCAGCTCACCACCGAGAAGCGGGAGGGCCAGCTCCTACAATGAGCAGTTCTTC
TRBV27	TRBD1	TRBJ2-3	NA	CASRRTGRVDTQYF	TGTGCCAGCCGCAGGACAGGGCGGGTAGATACGCAGTATTTT
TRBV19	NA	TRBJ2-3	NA	CASSQASTDTQYF	TGTGCCAGTAGTCAGGCTAGCACAGATACGCAGTATTTT
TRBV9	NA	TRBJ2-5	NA	CASSVGSGTGQETQYF	TGTGCCAGCAGCGTAGGTTCGGGCACAGGCCAAGAGACCCAGTACTTC
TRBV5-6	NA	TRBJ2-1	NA	CASCTLGVSYNEQFF	TGTGCCAGCTGCACTTTGGGCGTCTCCTACAATGAGCAGTTCTTC
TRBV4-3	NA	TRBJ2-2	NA	CASSLGLEAGELFF	TGCGCCAGCAGCCTCGGACTGGAAGCCGGGGAGCTGTTTTTT
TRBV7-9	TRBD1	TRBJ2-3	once	CASSLGGQPTDTQYF	TGTGCCAGCAGCTTAGGGGGACAGCCCACAGATACGCAGTATTTT
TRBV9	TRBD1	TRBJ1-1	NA	CASSVAPTGPNTEAFF	TGTGCCAGCAGCGTAGCCCCGACAGGGCCGAACACTGAAGCTTTCTTT
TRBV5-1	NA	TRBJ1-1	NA	CASRTDRNTEAFF	TGCGCCAGCAGAACTGACAGGAACACTGAAGCTTTCTTT
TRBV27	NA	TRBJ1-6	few	CASSLYRGSPLHF	TGTGCCAGCAGTTTATACCGGGGATCACCCCTCCACTTT
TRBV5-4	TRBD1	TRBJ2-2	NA	CASSFIKGQGAGGELFF	TGTGCCAGCAGCTTCATAAAGGGACAGGGGGCAGGCGGGGAGCTGTTTTTT
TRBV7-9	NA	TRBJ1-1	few	CASSLNQGLEAFF	TGTGCCAGCAGCCTTAATCAGGGATTGGAAGCTTTCTTT
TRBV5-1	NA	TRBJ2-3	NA	CASSVPGPDSTDTQYF	TGCGCCAGCAGCGTCCCGGGTCCAGATTCCACAGATACGCAGTATTTT
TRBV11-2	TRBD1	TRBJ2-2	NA	CASSLKTGRNTGELFF	TGTGCCAGCAGCTTAAAGACAGGGCGGAACACCGGGGAGCTGTTTTTT
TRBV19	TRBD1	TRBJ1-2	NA	CATRTGEAGYTF	TGTGCCACCAGGACAGGGGAGGCTGGCTACACCTTC
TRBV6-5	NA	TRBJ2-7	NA	CASRYIDEQYF	TGTGCCAGCAGGTACATCGACGAGCAGTACTTC
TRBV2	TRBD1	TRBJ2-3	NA	CASGRDREGTDTQYF	TGTGCCAGCGGTCGGGACAGGGAAGGTACAGATACGCAGTATTTT
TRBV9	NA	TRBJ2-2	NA	CASSVGDYRSVGGELFF	TGTGCCAGCAGCGTAGGAGATTACAGGTCCGTCGGGGGGGAGCTGTTTTTT
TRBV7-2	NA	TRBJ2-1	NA	CASSLVPDSIYNEQFF	TGTGCCAGCAGCTTGGTGCCGGACTCCATCTACAATGAGCAGTTCTTC
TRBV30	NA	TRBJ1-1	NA	CAWSVDGDTEAFF	TGTGCCTGGAGTGTAGACGGCGACACTGAAGCTTTCTTT
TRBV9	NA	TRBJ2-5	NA	CASSVGLVETQYF	TGTGCCAGCAGCGTAGGTCTAGTAGAGACCCAGTACTTC
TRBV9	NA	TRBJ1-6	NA	CASSVLQLNSPLHF	TGTGCCAGCAGCGTATTACAGCTTAATTCACCCCTCCACTTT
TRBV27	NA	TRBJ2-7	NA	CASSLTGTYEQYF	TGTGCCAGCAGTTTGACAGGCACCTACGAGCAGTACTTC
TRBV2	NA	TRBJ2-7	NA	CASSEAVAGYHF	TGTGCCAGCAGTGAAGCGGTCGCAGGGTACCACTTC
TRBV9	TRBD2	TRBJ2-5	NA	CASSVTSGRVETQYF	TGTGCCAGCAGCGTGACTAGCGGGAGGGTTGAGACCCAGTACTTC
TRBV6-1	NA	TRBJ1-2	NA	CASGNRDNYGYTF	TGTGCCAGCGGAAACAGGGACAACTATGGCTACACCTTC